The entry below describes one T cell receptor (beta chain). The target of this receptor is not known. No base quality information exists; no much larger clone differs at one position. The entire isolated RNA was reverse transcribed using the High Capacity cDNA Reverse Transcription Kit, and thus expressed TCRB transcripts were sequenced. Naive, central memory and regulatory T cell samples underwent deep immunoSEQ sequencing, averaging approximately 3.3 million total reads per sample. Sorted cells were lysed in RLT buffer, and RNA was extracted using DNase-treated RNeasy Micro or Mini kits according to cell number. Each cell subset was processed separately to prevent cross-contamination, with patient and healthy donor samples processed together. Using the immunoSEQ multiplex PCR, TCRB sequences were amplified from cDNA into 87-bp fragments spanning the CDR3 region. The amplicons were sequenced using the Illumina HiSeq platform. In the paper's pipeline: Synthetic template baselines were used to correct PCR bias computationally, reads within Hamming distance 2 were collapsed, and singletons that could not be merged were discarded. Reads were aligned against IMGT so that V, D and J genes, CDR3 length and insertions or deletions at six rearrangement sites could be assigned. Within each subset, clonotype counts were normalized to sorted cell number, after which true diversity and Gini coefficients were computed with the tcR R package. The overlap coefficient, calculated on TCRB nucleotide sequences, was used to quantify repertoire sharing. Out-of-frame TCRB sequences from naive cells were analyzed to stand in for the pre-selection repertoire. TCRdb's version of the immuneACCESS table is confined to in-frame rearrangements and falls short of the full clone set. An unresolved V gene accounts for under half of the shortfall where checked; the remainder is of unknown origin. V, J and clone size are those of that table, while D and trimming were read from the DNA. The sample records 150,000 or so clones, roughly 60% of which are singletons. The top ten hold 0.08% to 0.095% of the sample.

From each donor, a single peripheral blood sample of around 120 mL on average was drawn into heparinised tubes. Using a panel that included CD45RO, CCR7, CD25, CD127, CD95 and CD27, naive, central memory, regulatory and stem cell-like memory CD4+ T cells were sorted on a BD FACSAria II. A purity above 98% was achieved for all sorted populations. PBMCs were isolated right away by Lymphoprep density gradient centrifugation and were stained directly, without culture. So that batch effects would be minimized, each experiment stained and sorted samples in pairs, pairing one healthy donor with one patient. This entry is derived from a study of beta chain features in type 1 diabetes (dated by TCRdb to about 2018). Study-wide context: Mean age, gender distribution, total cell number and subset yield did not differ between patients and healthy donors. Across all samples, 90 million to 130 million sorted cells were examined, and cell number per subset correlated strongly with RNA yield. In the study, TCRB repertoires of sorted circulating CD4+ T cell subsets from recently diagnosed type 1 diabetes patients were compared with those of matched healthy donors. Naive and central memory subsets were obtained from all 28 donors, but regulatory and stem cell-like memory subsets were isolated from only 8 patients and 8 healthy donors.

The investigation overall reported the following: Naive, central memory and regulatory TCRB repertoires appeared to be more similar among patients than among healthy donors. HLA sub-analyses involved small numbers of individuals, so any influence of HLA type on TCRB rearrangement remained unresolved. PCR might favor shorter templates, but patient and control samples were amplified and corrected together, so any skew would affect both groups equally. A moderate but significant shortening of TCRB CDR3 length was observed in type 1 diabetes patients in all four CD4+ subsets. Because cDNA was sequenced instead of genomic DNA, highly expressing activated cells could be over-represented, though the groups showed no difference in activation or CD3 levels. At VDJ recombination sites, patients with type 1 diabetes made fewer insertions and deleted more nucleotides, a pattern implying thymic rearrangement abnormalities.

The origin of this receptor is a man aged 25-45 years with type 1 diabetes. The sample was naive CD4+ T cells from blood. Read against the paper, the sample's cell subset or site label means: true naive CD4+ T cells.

The DNA is TGCAGCGTTGGGGCAGCCATGAACACTGAAGCTTTCTTT. The translation is CSVGAAMNTEAFF. The chain is encoded by TRBV29-1 joined to TRBJ1-1, with the D segment identity uncertain. CDR3 length: 13 amino acids, cysteine to phenylalanine. CDR3 DNA only is kept here, 39 bases in frame from base 1. The germline V gene provides CDR1 SQVTM and CDR2 ANQGSEA. V was cut back by 4 bases and J by 0 bases, leaving a gap of 9 bases between them.